Listed below are T cell receptor beta chains from one sample, sequenced in a study of beta chain features in type 1 diabetes. Clones were sequenced by immunoSEQ multiplex PCR, and TCRdb holds only the in-frame ones, with some missing. In the table there are 300,000 to 350,000 clones, 15% to 20% of which are singletons. The sequenced sample consisted of naive CD4+ T cells from blood. The receptor set was obtained from a woman between 18 and 29 years old in good health. The CDR3 runs from the conserved cysteine through the conserved F or W. Each record gives: clone size, V gene, J gene, D gene, CDR3 protein, CDR3 DNA. A D gene is named only where the DNA matches it firmly. Clone size is stated in some rows and not others, as once, few, many or a class when expanded.

clone_size: .
v_call: TRBV30
j_call: TRBJ2-5
d_call: .
cdr3_aa: CAWSRVETQYF
cdr3_nt: TGTGCCTGGAGTCGGGTAGAGACCCAGTACTTC

clone_size: few
v_call: TRBV29-1
j_call: TRBJ2-7
d_call: .
cdr3_aa: CSVGGQTILAGGEQYF
cdr3_nt: TGCAGCGTGGGAGGTCAGACTATTCTGGCCGGTGGCGAGCAGTACTTC

clone_size: .
v_call: TRBV6-1
j_call: TRBJ1-2
d_call: .
cdr3_aa: CATRDGYTF
cdr3_nt: TGTGCCACCCGGGATGGCTACACCTTC

clone_size: .
v_call: TRBV9
j_call: TRBJ1-2
d_call: .
cdr3_aa: CASSVGGGDYGYTF
cdr3_nt: TGTGCCAGCAGCGTAGGAGGAGGGGACTATGGCTACACCTTC

clone_size: .
v_call: TRBV2
j_call: TRBJ2-3
d_call: TRBD2
cdr3_aa: CASSSSGSIDTQYF
cdr3_nt: TGTGCCAGCAGTTCTAGCGGGAGTATAGATACGCAGTATTTT

clone_size: .
v_call: TRBV4-2
j_call: TRBJ2-1
d_call: .
cdr3_aa: CASSQGSSGDNEQFF
cdr3_nt: TGTGCCAGCAGCCAGGGGAGTTCGGGAGACAATGAGCAGTTCTTC

clone_size: few
v_call: TRBV6-1
j_call: TRBJ1-5
d_call: .
cdr3_aa: CASRGRGLVSQPQHF
cdr3_nt: TGTGCCAGCAGGGGGAGAGGGTTGGTAAGTCAGCCCCAGCATTTT

clone_size: few
v_call: TRBV30
j_call: TRBJ2-2
d_call: TRBD2
cdr3_aa: CAWSREAGELFF
cdr3_nt: TGTGCCTGGAGTCGGGAGGCCGGGGAGCTGTTTTTT

clone_size: .
v_call: TRBV9
j_call: TRBJ2-7
d_call: .
cdr3_aa: CASSVGGRHEQYF
cdr3_nt: TGTGCCAGCAGCGTAGGGGGGCGGCACGAGCAGTACTTC

clone_size: few
v_call: TRBV11-1
j_call: TRBJ2-1
d_call: TRBD1
cdr3_aa: CASSEDRGSYNEQFF
cdr3_nt: TGTGCCAGCAGTGAGGACAGGGGATCCTACAATGAGCAGTTCTTC

clone_size: .
v_call: TRBV11-2
j_call: TRBJ2-5
d_call: .
cdr3_aa: CASSFRGGETQYF
cdr3_nt: TGTGCCAGCAGCTTTCGAGGTGGGGAGACCCAGTACTTC

clone_size: few
v_call: TRBV2
j_call: TRBJ2-1
d_call: .
cdr3_aa: CASSEQGPLYNEQFF
cdr3_nt: TGTGCCAGCAGTGAACAGGGTCCCCTCTACAATGAGCAGTTCTTC

clone_size: few
v_call: TRBV6-1
j_call: TRBJ2-7
d_call: TRBD1
cdr3_aa: CASIRDRGNEQYF
cdr3_nt: TGTGCCAGCATCCGGGACAGGGGAAACGAGCAGTACTTC

clone_size: .
v_call: TRBV7-2
j_call: TRBJ2-3
d_call: TRBD2
cdr3_aa: CASSLVAGSTDTQYF
cdr3_nt: TGTGCCAGCAGCTTAGTAGCGGGGAGCACAGATACGCAGTATTTT

clone_size: .
v_call: TRBV5-4
j_call: TRBJ2-3
d_call: TRBD2
cdr3_aa: CASSLGTSGRPDTQYF
cdr3_nt: TGTGCCAGCAGCCTAGGGACTAGCGGGAGACCAGATACGCAGTATTTT

clone_size: few
v_call: TRBV25-1
j_call: TRBJ2-2
d_call: .
cdr3_aa: CASSSSGELFF
cdr3_nt: TGTGCCAGCAGTTCTTCCGGGGAGCTGTTTTTT

clone_size: .
v_call: TRBV15
j_call: TRBJ1-3
d_call: .
cdr3_aa: CATSSDPRARGGNTIYF
cdr3_nt: TGTGCCACCAGCAGTGACCCCAGGGCGCGGGGAGGAAACACCATATATTTT

clone_size: few
v_call: TRBV30
j_call: TRBJ2-7
d_call: .
cdr3_aa: CALFPGHLGNEQYF
cdr3_nt: TGTGCCCTGTTCCCGGGACACTTAGGGAACGAGCAGTACTTC

clone_size: few
v_call: TRBV5-1
j_call: TRBJ2-5
d_call: .
cdr3_aa: CASRRTGGPEAQYF
cdr3_nt: TGCGCCAGCAGAAGGACCGGCGGGCCGGAGGCCCAGTACTTC

clone_size: few
v_call: TRBV7-9
j_call: TRBJ2-5
d_call: TRBD2
cdr3_aa: CASSVSGGETQYF
cdr3_nt: TGTGCCAGCAGCGTAAGCGGGGGAGAGACCCAGTACTTC

clone_size: .
v_call: TRBV30
j_call: TRBJ2-1
d_call: .
cdr3_aa: CAWSPRATSYNEQFF
cdr3_nt: TGTGCCTGGAGCCCCAGGGCGACCTCCTACAATGAGCAGTTCTTC

clone_size: few
v_call: TRBV4-1
j_call: TRBJ1-2
d_call: TRBD1
cdr3_aa: CASSQDTAGQGNYGYTF
cdr3_nt: TGCGCCAGCAGCCAAGATACCGCTGGACAGGGAAACTATGGCTACACCTTC

clone_size: .
v_call: TRBV7-8
j_call: TRBJ2-3
d_call: TRBD2
cdr3_aa: CASSSLAGGTDTQYF
cdr3_nt: TGTGCCAGCAGCTCATTAGCGGGGGGAACAGATACGCAGTATTTT

clone_size: .
v_call: TRBV28
j_call: TRBJ1-2
d_call: .
cdr3_aa: CASSEDRFGYTF
cdr3_nt: TGTGCCAGCAGTGAAGACAGATTTGGCTACACCTTC

clone_size: .
v_call: TRBV30
j_call: TRBJ1-4
d_call: .
cdr3_aa: CAWSVGPGTRGEKLFF
cdr3_nt: TGTGCCTGGAGTGTAGGGCCCGGGACAAGGGGTGAAAAACTGTTTTTT

clone_size: .
v_call: TRBV5-4
j_call: TRBJ1-1
d_call: TRBD1
cdr3_aa: CASSSTGASNTEAFF
cdr3_nt: TGTGCCAGCAGCTCGACAGGGGCGTCGAACACTGAAGCTTTCTTT

clone_size: .
v_call: TRBV19
j_call: TRBJ2-1
d_call: .
cdr3_aa: CASSETFLSYNEQFF
cdr3_nt: TGTGCCAGTAGCGAGACATTCCTCTCCTACAATGAGCAGTTCTTC

clone_size: .
v_call: TRBV29-1
j_call: TRBJ1-1
d_call: TRBD1
cdr3_aa: CSARQGRGTEAFF
cdr3_nt: TGCAGCGCCCGACAGGGAAGAGGCACTGAAGCTTTCTTT

clone_size: .
v_call: TRBV18
j_call: TRBJ1-2
d_call: .
cdr3_aa: CASSLQGYGYTF
cdr3_nt: TGTGCCAGCTCACTACAGGGCTATGGCTACACCTTC

clone_size: few
v_call: TRBV20-1
j_call: TRBJ2-3
d_call: .
cdr3_aa: CSVLEDTQYF
cdr3_nt: TGCAGTGTTCTAGAAGATACGCAGTATTTT

clone_size: .
v_call: TRBV19
j_call: TRBJ2-3
d_call: TRBD2
cdr3_aa: CASSISGTSGFTDTQYF
cdr3_nt: TGTGCCAGTAGTATATCGGGTACTAGCGGTTTCACAGATACGCAGTATTTT

clone_size: .
v_call: TRBV2
j_call: TRBJ1-6
d_call: .
cdr3_aa: CASQRANSPLHF
cdr3_nt: TGTGCCAGCCAGAGGGCTAATTCACCCCTCCACTTT

clone_size: few
v_call: TRBV19
j_call: TRBJ2-1
d_call: TRBD2
cdr3_aa: CASTGLASSYNEQFF
cdr3_nt: TGTGCCAGCACCGGACTAGCGAGCTCCTACAATGAGCAGTTCTTC

clone_size: few
v_call: TRBV2
j_call: TRBJ2-1
d_call: TRBD2
cdr3_aa: CASSGSGSSYNEQFF
cdr3_nt: TGTGCCAGCAGTGGTAGCGGGAGCTCCTACAATGAGCAGTTCTTC

clone_size: few
v_call: TRBV25-1
j_call: TRBJ1-1
d_call: .
cdr3_aa: CASSDRSEAFF
cdr3_nt: TGTGCCAGCAGTGATAGATCCGAAGCTTTCTTT

clone_size: few
v_call: TRBV7-2
j_call: TRBJ1-1
d_call: TRBD1
cdr3_aa: CASSLGTGNTEAFF
cdr3_nt: TGTGCCAGCAGCTTAGGGACAGGGAACACTGAAGCTTTCTTT

clone_size: few
v_call: TRBV30
j_call: TRBJ1-1
d_call: .
cdr3_aa: CASPLQGNTEAFF
cdr3_nt: TGTGCCTCCCCTCTTCAGGGGAACACTGAAGCTTTCTTT

clone_size: few
v_call: TRBV7-2
j_call: TRBJ2-7
d_call: TRBD2
cdr3_aa: CASSSRGLASYEQYF
cdr3_nt: TGTGCCAGCAGCTCTCGGGGACTAGCTTCCTACGAGCAGTACTTC

clone_size: .
v_call: TRBV6-5
j_call: TRBJ1-2
d_call: TRBD1
cdr3_aa: CASSTGGRSYTF
cdr3_nt: TGTGCCAGCAGCACAGGGGGCAGAAGCTACACCTTC

clone_size: few
v_call: TRBV5-4
j_call: TRBJ2-7
d_call: TRBD1
cdr3_aa: CASSTDRGRHEQYF
cdr3_nt: TGTGCCAGCAGCACAGACAGGGGGAGGCACGAGCAGTACTTC

clone_size: .
v_call: TRBV9
j_call: TRBJ2-5
d_call: TRBD2
cdr3_aa: CASSVGTSGVEETQYF
cdr3_nt: TGTGCCAGCAGCGTAGGGACTAGCGGGGTTGAAGAGACCCAGTACTTC

clone_size: .
v_call: TRBV5-1
j_call: TRBJ2-7
d_call: .
cdr3_aa: CARAVRDSGRTYEQYF
cdr3_nt: TGCGCCAGGGCCGTGCGAGATAGCGGCAGGACCTACGAGCAGTACTTC

clone_size: .
v_call: TRBV27
j_call: TRBJ2-3
d_call: .
cdr3_aa: CASSFRPGDTQYF
cdr3_nt: TGTGCCAGCAGTTTCCGGCCGGGGGATACGCAGTATTTT

clone_size: .
v_call: TRBV29-1
j_call: TRBJ2-2
d_call: TRBD1
cdr3_aa: CSVENRGSGELFF
cdr3_nt: TGCAGCGTTGAAAACAGGGGTTCCGGGGAGCTGTTTTTT

clone_size: few
v_call: TRBV7-8
j_call: TRBJ1-2
d_call: .
cdr3_aa: CASSRAGGSYGYTF
cdr3_nt: TGTGCCAGCAGCCGGGCGGGGGGCTCTTATGGCTACACCTTC